One sample yielded the 18 T cell receptor beta chains listed below, sequenced in a study of Ad26.COV2.S vaccination and SARS-CoV-2 variants. The method was immunoSEQ multiplex PCR; TCRdb's version includes in-frame clones alone and lacks a portion of them. The sample carries some 370,000 clones, about 80% recorded once. Treatment: about 20 received Ad26.COV2.S at low or high dose, single or two shots; about 5 received placebo; per-sample allocation not given. Day 63 following the first vaccine or placebo injection was when the samples were taken. This material consisted of peripheral blood, taken in a trial of Ad26.COV2.S vaccine versus placebo. Receptors were obtained from a person aged 18 to 59 who received the Ad26.COV2.S COVID-19 vaccine or a placebo.

V and J are TRBV10-3 and TRBJ1-5, with 7 bases fitting TRBD1. The CDR3 contains 15 residues. Germline CDR1 ENHRY, CDR2 SYGVKD. Germline trimming cut 3 bases from V and 5 bases from J; bases unmatched to any gene: 7. The CDR3 coding sequence is TGTGCCATCAGTGAATTTCAGGGGGGCTATCAGCCCCAGCATTTT. This encodes CAISEFQGGYQPQHF.

The chain links TRBV24-1 to TRBJ2-5, with 11 bases identical to TRBD2. V was clipped by 1 base and J by 1 base; unmatched bases: 4. This CDR3 contains 17 residues. Germline V lookup: CDR1 KGHDR, CDR2 SFDVKD. The CDR3 DNA reads TGTGCCACCAGTGATTTCGGGACTAGCGGAGGCCAAGAGACCCAGTACTTC. Amino acids: CATSDFGTSGGQETQYF.

In its sample, this clone was seen a few times. The chain couples TRBV7-9 to TRBJ1-1; the D gene is possibly TRBD1 (6 bases). This CDR3 region has 18 residues. The germline V and J ends were trimmed by 6 bases and 0 bases, with 23 bases remaining between them. From germline, CDR1 is SEHNR and CDR2 FQNEAQ (reference sequence). CDR3 nucleotide sequence: TGTGCCAGCAGACCAAAATCGGGACAAAGGAGGGTGAACACTGAAGCTTTCTTT. It encodes CASRPKSGQRRVNTEAFF.

The chain carries TRBV7-2 and TRBJ2-7; 14 bases are a match to TRBD2. Germline V gene data show CDR1 as SGHTA and CDR2 as FQGNSA. J lost 6 bases, V lost 5 bases, and 12 bases had no gene match. The CDR3 extends over 17 amino acids. DNA for the CDR3: TGTGCCAGCAGCACCTTAGAGGGGACTAGCGGGAGAGCCGAGCAGTACTTC. Its protein product is CASSTLEGTSGRAEQYF.

The chain uses TRBV4-1 and TRBJ1-5; no firm D call. V lost 3 bases to trimming and J lost 3 bases, with 9 bases between them. Germline V gene sequence: CDR1 MGHRA, CDR2 YSYEKL. This CDR3 region has 14 residues. Here the CDR3 DNA reads TGCGCCAGCAGCCAGCCTCGAGACAATCAGCCCCAGCATTTT. Protein product: CASSQPRDNQPQHF.

Of note for this clone: Additional DNA sequences in this sample encode the identical CDR3. The rearrangement links TRBV5-1 to TRBJ2-7; 9 bases line up with TRBD2. Germline lookup yields CDR1 SGHRS and CDR2 YFSETQ. Unmatched junction bases numbered 3, after V lost 0 bases and J lost 2 bases. The CDR3 runs to 15 residues. This CDR3 reads CASSLGTSATYEQYF. CDR3 coding DNA: TGCGCCAGCAGCTTGGGGACTAGCGCTACCTACGAGCAGTACTTC. The entire variable domain, with the rest obtained from reference TRBV5-1 and TRBJ2-7, is as follows: KAGVTQTPRYLIKTRGQQVTLSCSPISGHRSVSWYQQTPGQGLQFLFEYFSETQRNKGNFPGRFSGRQFSNSRSEMNVSTLELGDSALYLCASSLGTSATYEQYFGPGTRLTVT.

This clone was detected once. This chain links TRBV24-1 with TRBJ2-2, with D tentatively TRBD1 (6 bases). The germline gives CDR1 KGHDR, CDR2 SFDVKD. With 3 bases removed from V and 6 bases from J, the gap between germline ends came to 13 bases. The CDR3 contains 15 residues. CDR3 protein: CATSDPNRAPGELFF. Written as DNA, the CDR3 is TGTGCCACCAGTGATCCCAACAGGGCCCCCGGGGAGCTGTTTTTT.

Note on this clone: The identical CDR3 is also encoded by other nucleotide sequences in the sample. The V and J genes are TRBV29-1 and TRBJ1-1; D is ambiguous. V was cut by 3 bases and J by 1 base, with 3 bases left in between. CDR3 size: 11 residues. The germline V gene has CDR1 SQVTM and CDR2 ANQGSEA. The CDR3 DNA reads TGCAGCGTTGACCGGAACACTGAAGCTTTCTTT. Translating it yields CSVDRNTEAFF.

This clone has just one count. This chain links TRBV19 with TRBJ2-7; no clear D gene. CDR1 and CDR2 from the germline V gene are LNHDA and SQIVND (reference sequence). Trimming removed 3 bases at V and 2 bases at J, with 20 bases between. This CDR3 has 17 residues. The CDR3 spells CASSIRPGKLAAYEQYF. DNA for the CDR3: TGTGCCAGTAGTATTCGCCCTGGGAAGCTTGCGGCCTACGAGCAGTACTTC.

The chain's CDR3 is CATSDPGTSGRTYNEQFF. In nucleotides, the CDR3 is TGTGCCACCAGTGATCCTGGGACTAGCGGGAGGACCTACAATGAGCAGTTCTTC. The chain joins TRBV24-1 to TRBJ2-1; 15 bases fit TRBD2. Germline loops: CDR1 KGHDR, CDR2 SFDVKD. The ends lost 3 bases at V and 2 bases at J; junction bases unmatched: 4. The CDR3 sequence is 18 residues long.

The chain couples TRBV9 to TRBJ1-1; no clear D. The CDR3 is 16 residues long. V was clipped by 3 bases and J by 1 base, with 16 bases between them. The V gene's germline CDR1 is SGDLS and CDR2 YYNGEE. The CDR3, as DNA: TGTGCCAGCAGCGAGCCCCCCGGGGATAGGAACACTGAAGCTTTCTTT. Its protein is CASSEPPGDRNTEAFF. Full variable domain (outside the CDR3, taken from reference TRBV9 and TRBJ1-1): DSGVTQTPKHLITATGQRVTLRCSPRSGDLSVYWYQQSLDQGLQFLIQYYNGEERAKGNILERFSAQQFPDLHSELNLSSLELGDSALYFCASSEPPGDRNTEAFFGQGTRLTVV.

This clone was observed a few times. J is TRBJ1-3 and V is TRBV19; TRBD1 is a possible D gene (6 bases). With 6 bases removed from V and 4 bases from J, the gap between germline ends came to 16 bases. The CDR3 loop spans 15 amino acids. Germline V gene lookup returns CDR1 LNHDA and CDR2 SQIVND (reference sequence). The CDR3 DNA follows: TGTGCCAGTAGGAAGACAGGTTGGGACGGAAACACCATATATTTT. Translated, it gives CASRKTGWDGNTIYF.

V is TRBV6-5 and J is TRBJ2-1; D might be TRBD2 (6 bases). Germline V lookup: CDR1 MNHEY, CDR2 SVGAGI. The CDR3 extends over 14 amino acids. With 10 bases removed from V and 0 bases from J, the gap between germline ends came to 13 bases. This CDR3 reads CATWGRYSYNEQFF. The CDR3 DNA reads as TGTGCCACCTGGGGGAGGTACTCCTACAATGAGCAGTTCTTC.

The chain couples TRBV2 to TRBJ1-1; the D is unclear. V was clipped by 4 bases and J by 8 bases, with 8 bases between them. Looked up from germline, CDR1 is SNHLY and CDR2 is FYNNEI. The CDR3 runs to 11 residues. As DNA, the CDR3 is TGTGCCAGCAGTGGTTTTGACGAAGCTTTCTTT. Translation gives CASSGFDEAFF.

V and J are TRBV19 and TRBJ2-7; 11 nucleotides match TRBD1. Trimming removed 8 bases from V and 2 bases from J; junction bases left unmatched: 5. Germline CDR1 reads LNHDA; CDR2 reads SQIVND (reference sequence). The CDR3 is made up of 14 amino acids. The DNA of the CDR3 is TGTGCCAGTCAGCGGGGACAGGGGGCCTACGAGCAGTACTTC. This sequence encodes CASQRGQGAYEQYF. Full variable domain (remainder filled in from reference TRBV19 and TRBJ2-7): DGGITQSPKYLFRKEGQNVTLSCEQNLNHDAMYWYRQDPGQGLRLIYYSQIVNDFQKGDIAEGYSVSREKKESFPLTVTSAQKNPTAFYLCASQRGQGAYEQYFGPGTRLTVT.

This chain uses TRBV6-4 with TRBJ1-1; no firm D call. CDR1 and CDR2 from the germline V gene are MRHNA and SNTAGT. This CDR3 has 10 residues. Trimming cost V 8 bases and J 7 bases, with 8 bases left between them. The CDR3 bases are TGTGCCAGCTGGCCCTTTGAAGCTTTCTTT. This gives the protein CASWPFEAFF.

The table lists this clone with a few counts. The rearrangement uses TRBV7-3 and TRBJ1-1; 8 bases map to TRBD1. Per the germline V gene, CDR1 is SGHTA and CDR2 is FQGTGA. V dropped 5 bases and J dropped 5; count of bases not matched to a gene: 7. The CDR3 is made up of 14 amino acids. The CDR3 sequence is CASSPRTGITEAFF. The CDR3 nucleotides are TGTGCCAGCAGCCCTCGGACAGGGATAACTGAAGCTTTCTTT.

The chain links TRBV5-7 to TRBJ2-5; D is uncertain. TRBV5-7 is classed as an ORF, of uncertain function. The CDR3 covers 13 residues. Trimming took off 0 bases at V and 5 bases at J, with 8 bases between the two ends. This CDR3 reads CASSLDYIETQYF. CDR3 sequence (DNA): TGTGCCAGCAGCTTGGACTATATTGAGACCCAGTACTTC.